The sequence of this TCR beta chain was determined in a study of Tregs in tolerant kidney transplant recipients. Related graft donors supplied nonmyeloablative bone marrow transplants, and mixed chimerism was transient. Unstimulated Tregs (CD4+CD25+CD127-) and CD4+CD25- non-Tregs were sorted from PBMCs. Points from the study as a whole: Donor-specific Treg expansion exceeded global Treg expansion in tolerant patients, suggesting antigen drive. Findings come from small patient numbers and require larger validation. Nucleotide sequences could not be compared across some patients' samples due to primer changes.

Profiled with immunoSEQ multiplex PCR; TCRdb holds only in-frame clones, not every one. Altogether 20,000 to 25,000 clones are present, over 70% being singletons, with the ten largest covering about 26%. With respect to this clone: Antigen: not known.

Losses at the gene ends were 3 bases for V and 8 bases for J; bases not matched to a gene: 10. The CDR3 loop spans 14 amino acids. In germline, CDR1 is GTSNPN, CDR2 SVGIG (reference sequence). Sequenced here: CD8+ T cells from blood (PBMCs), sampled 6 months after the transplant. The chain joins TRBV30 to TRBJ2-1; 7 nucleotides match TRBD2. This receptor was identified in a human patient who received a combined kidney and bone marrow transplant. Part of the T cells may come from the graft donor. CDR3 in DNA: TGTGCCTGGAGGGGGGAGGGAGCATTGTATGAGCAGTTCTTC. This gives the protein CAWRGEGALYEQFF. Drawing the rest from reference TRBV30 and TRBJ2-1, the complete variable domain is SQTIHQWPATLVQPVGSPLSLECTVEGTSNPNLYWYRQAAGRGLQLLFYSVGIGQISSEVPQNLSASRPQDRQFILSSKKLLLSDSGFYLCAWRGEGALYEQFFGPGTRLTVL.